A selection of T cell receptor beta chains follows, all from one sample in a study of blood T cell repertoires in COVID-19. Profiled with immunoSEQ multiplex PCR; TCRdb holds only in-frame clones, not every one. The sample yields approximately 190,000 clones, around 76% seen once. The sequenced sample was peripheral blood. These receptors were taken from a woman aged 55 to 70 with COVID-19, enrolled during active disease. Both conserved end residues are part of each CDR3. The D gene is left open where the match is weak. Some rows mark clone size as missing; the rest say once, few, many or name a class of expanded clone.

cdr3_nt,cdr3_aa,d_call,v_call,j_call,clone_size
TGTGCCAGCAGCTTGGATAGCGGGACCTCCTACGAGCAGTACTTC,CASSLDSGTSYEQYF,TRBD2,TRBV5-4,TRBJ2-7,.
TGTGCCAGTACAACAGGGGGGTGGACTGAAGCTTTCTTT,CASTTGGWTEAFF,TRBD1,TRBV19,TRBJ1-1,once
TGCGCCAGCAGCCAAGATCCAGGGCCGAGGAATTCACCCCTCCACTTT,CASSQDPGPRNSPLHF,.,TRBV4-1,TRBJ1-6,.
TGTGCCAGCAGCCTGGGGCTAGCGGGATTTGAGCAGTACTTC,CASSLGLAGFEQYF,TRBD2,TRBV7-2,TRBJ2-7,.
TGTGCCAGCAGGGACCCACAGGGCAATCAGCCCCAGCATTTT,CASRDPQGNQPQHF,.,TRBV2,TRBJ1-5,.
TGTGCCAGCAGCTTAGATGGGGCGACGGGACAGGGCGGGAATGGCTACACCTTC,CASSLDGATGQGGNGYTF,TRBD1,TRBV7-2,TRBJ1-2,.
TGTGCCAGCAGTCTCGGGACAGGGTTCCATCAGCCCCAGCATTTT,CASSLGTGFHQPQHF,TRBD1,TRBV28,TRBJ1-5,.
TGTGCCAGCAGCCCCGCCCCCGCGGGGTCACCCCTCCACTTT,CASSPAPAGSPLHF,.,TRBV5-4,TRBJ1-6,.
TGTGCCAGCAGCTTGTGGGACAGGGGTTCCTACAATGAGCAGTTCTTC,CASSLWDRGSYNEQFF,TRBD1,TRBV5-4,TRBJ2-1,.
TGTGCCAGCAGTCCGCCCCAGGGGGCCGGGGAAAAACTGTTTTTT,CASSPPQGAGEKLFF,TRBD1,TRBV27,TRBJ1-4,.
TGTGCCAGCAGTTCACGTGGGGGGGCCGGGAACACTGAAGCTTTCTTT,CASSSRGGAGNTEAFF,.,TRBV28,TRBJ1-1,.
TGTGCCAGCAGTCCTCTGACAGGACAGAACACTGAAGCTTTCTTT,CASSPLTGQNTEAFF,.,TRBV2,TRBJ1-1,.
TGCGCCAGCAGCTTGTCTAGCGGGCTCGAGCAGTACTTC,CASSLSSGLEQYF,TRBD2,TRBV5-1,TRBJ2-7,many
TGTGCCAGCTCACCACCAGATCGGGACAGACTAAATGAGCAGTTCTTC,CASSPPDRDRLNEQFF,TRBD1,TRBV18,TRBJ2-1,.
TGTGCCAGTACTATGGGACAGGCCCCCTACGAGCAGTACTTC,CASTMGQAPYEQYF,TRBD1,TRBV19,TRBJ2-7,.
TGCGCCAGCAGCTTGGCCAGGGGGACAGCCCAGTACTTC,CASSLARGTAQYF,TRBD1,TRBV5-1,TRBJ2-5,.
TGTGCCAGCAGTGCCCACGGGAGATACAATGAGCAGTTCTTC,CASSAHGRYNEQFF,.,TRBV25-1,TRBJ2-1,.
TGTGCCAGCAGCTTCGTGGGGGGAGCGAGGGATACGCAGTATTTT,CASSFVGGARDTQYF,.,TRBV6-5,TRBJ2-3,few
TGTGCCTCCAAGGGGGGACTAGCGGGCCAGACGCAGTTCTTC,CASKGGLAGQTQFF,TRBD2,TRBV10-3,TRBJ2-1,.
TGTGCCAGTAGCCAGGGGTGGCGAAACATTCAGTACTTC,CASSQGWRNIQYF,.,TRBV19,TRBJ2-4,many
TGTGCCAGTGATTCTCAGGGTCTCGACGGCTACACCTTC,CASDSQGLDGYTF,.,TRBV28,TRBJ1-2,few
TGTGCCAGCAGCTTCGACTTACATGAAGCTTTCTTT,CASSFDLHEAFF,.,TRBV5-4,TRBJ1-1,.
TGTGCCAGCAGCTCTGGGGCCAGAGAAAACACCATATATTTT,CASSSGARENTIYF,.,TRBV5-6,TRBJ1-3,.
TGTGCCAGCAGCCCCGGACAGGTAGTGGAAGCTTTCTTT,CASSPGQVVEAFF,TRBD1,TRBV5-6,TRBJ1-1,many
TGCAGCGTTGAAGAATACAGTGAAGCTTTCTTT,CSVEEYSEAFF,.,TRBV29-1,TRBJ1-1,.
TGTGCCAGCAACCAACGGACTAGCGGAAATCGAGACTACGAGCAGTACTTC,CASNQRTSGNRDYEQYF,TRBD2,TRBV28,TRBJ2-7,.
TGTGCCAGCAGCGTAGGACCACAGGGGGCGGGCGGCTACACCTTC,CASSVGPQGAGGYTF,TRBD1,TRBV9,TRBJ1-2,.
TGTGCCAGCAGCTCCCGCTCGCGGGGGGCCAACAATGAGCAGTTCTTC,CASSSRSRGANNEQFF,TRBD2,TRBV7-8,TRBJ2-1,.
TGTGCCAGCAGTCGAGTAGCGGGAGGGTTCGAGCAGTACTTC,CASSRVAGGFEQYF,TRBD2,TRBV7-2,TRBJ2-7,.
TGTGCCAGCAGTAGCCCCAGGTCCGTAGGCCGCGAGCAGTACTTC,CASSSPRSVGREQYF,.,TRBV6-2/TRBV6-3,TRBJ2-7,.
TGTGCCAGCAGGGGCCCTTTCCAGGGGGCCCACACTGAAGCTTTCTTT,CASRGPFQGAHTEAFF,TRBD1,TRBV28,TRBJ1-1,.
TGTGCCAGCAGCTTAGTAGGGCAGGGGGCGATGAACACTGAAGCTTTCTTT,CASSLVGQGAMNTEAFF,TRBD1,TRBV7-2,TRBJ1-1,.
TGTGCCTGGAGTGAAGACCCCACTTTGGGCCTAAATGAAAAACTGTTTTTT,CAWSEDPTLGLNEKLFF,.,TRBV30,TRBJ1-4,.
TGTGCCAGCAGCTCCCTGCCAGCGGGGGCGAGCACCGGGGAGCTGTTTTTT,CASSSLPAGASTGELFF,TRBD2,TRBV9,TRBJ2-2,.
TGTGCCAGCAGAGTTAGGAGACAGGGTTTGTACACTGAAGCTTTCTTT,CASRVRRQGLYTEAFF,TRBD1,TRBV2,TRBJ1-1,.
TGTGCCAGCAGTAGGGCCGGACAGGACGCTAACTATGGCTACACCTTC,CASSRAGQDANYGYTF,TRBD1,TRBV28,TRBJ1-2,.
TGTGCCAGCAGCTTAGGGCGGGTCAATGAGCAGTTCTTC,CASSLGRVNEQFF,.,TRBV7-3,TRBJ2-1,.
TGTGCCAGCAGCACAGGGGGGTTTTACAATGAGCAGTTCTTC,CASSTGGFYNEQFF,TRBD1,TRBV28,TRBJ2-1,few
TGTGCCAGCAGCTTACCTGTACAGCGGGAGGAGAGCACAGATACGCAGTATTTT,CASSLPVQREESTDTQYF,TRBD2,TRBV7-9,TRBJ2-3,.
TGTGCCAGCAGTGAAAGCGTATATAGCAATCAGCCCCAGCATTTT,CASSESVYSNQPQHF,.,TRBV2,TRBJ1-5,.
TGTGCCAGCAGCTTAGATTTTGCGGGGGAGCTGTTTTTT,CASSLDFAGELFF,.,TRBV7-3,TRBJ2-2,.
TGTGCCAGCAGCTTGGGTTCCTTGAGCTCCTACAATGAGCAGTTCTTC,CASSLGSLSSYNEQFF,.,TRBV5-6,TRBJ2-1,.
TGTGCCACCAGCAGAGGGAACAGGGGACCCCGGGGAGAGACCCAGTACTTC,CATSRGNRGPRGETQYF,TRBD1,TRBV15,TRBJ2-5,.
TGTGCCAGCAGTCCCGACAGGAGGCATGGCTACACCTTC,CASSPDRRHGYTF,.,TRBV27,TRBJ1-2,.
TGTGCCAGCAGCTTCGGTGACAGGGTCAATTCACCCCTCCACTTT,CASSFGDRVNSPLHF,TRBD1,TRBV5-6,TRBJ1-6,few
TGTGCCAGCAGCCAGGTGGGCCTTCTCGTGGGCTACACCTTC,CASSQVGLLVGYTF,.,TRBV3-1/TRBV3-2,TRBJ1-2,.
TGTGCCAGCAGCTTAGTTTTCAGGGGGATCCCTGAAGCTTTCTTT,CASSLVFRGIPEAFF,TRBD1,TRBV11-2,TRBJ1-1,.
TGTGCCAGCAGTGAAGGCGGGACAGCTCCCCAGTACTTC,CASSEGGTAPQYF,.,TRBV6-1,TRBJ2-7,.
TGTGCCATCAGTGAGGGAGCTAACTATGGCTACACCTTC,CAISEGANYGYTF,.,TRBV10-3,TRBJ1-2,.
TGTGCCAGCAGCCGCGGGGGTAGCAATCAGCCCCAGCATTTT,CASSRGGSNQPQHF,.,TRBV6-2/TRBV6-3,TRBJ1-5,.